This note documents a single TCR beta chain sequence. Its antigen is currently unknown. The sample belongs to a study of shared clonotypes between healthy human individuals. About the study: Every donor yielded three CD4 naive, three CD4 memory, two CD8 naive and one CD8 memory plate. Findings of the study overall: Naive subsets, compared against memory subsets, generally had larger estimated richness values. Rarefaction revealed incomplete sorted-subset sequencing despite large depth.

The germline gives CDR1 MGHRA, CDR2 YSYEKL. This CDR3 has 19 amino acids. The V segment lost 1 base and the J segment 1 base; nucleotides outside the gene matches: 6. Assay: immunoSEQ multiplex PCR; the TCRdb copy retains only in-frame clones and omits some. This table holds about 680,000 clones, approximately 75% found once. The TCR comes from a woman younger than 45 in good health. Sequencing input: memory CD4+ T cells sorted from blood. The subset was: CD45RA-negative fraction. The chain is built from TRBV4-1 and TRBJ2-6; the match to TRBD2 covers 11 bases. The CDR3 bases are TGCGCCAGCAGCCAAGGATTACTAGCGGGAGTGTCTGGGGCCAACGTCCTGACTTTC. Translation: CASSQGLLAGVSGANVLTF.